The 17 T cell receptor beta chains below were found in one sample sequenced in a study of blood T cell repertoires in COVID-19. The method was immunoSEQ multiplex PCR; TCRdb's version includes in-frame clones alone and lacks a portion of them. The sample lists approximately 230,000 clones, about 85% seen once, with 15% to 20% in the top ten. The sample taken for sequencing was peripheral blood. Source of these receptors: a man aged 30 to 45 with active or convalescent COVID-19.

This sequence joins TRBV13 and TRBJ1-1; D possibly corresponds to TRBD1 (5 bases). The CDR3 runs 14 residues. V dropped 0 bases and J dropped 2 bases, with 7 bases sitting between them. The germline V gene has CDR1 PRHDT and CDR2 FYEKMQ (reference sequence). The chain's CDR3 is CASSLGQGNTEAFF. The CDR3 coding sequence is TGTGCCAGCAGCTTAGGCCAGGGAAACACTGAAGCTTTCTTT. Using reference TRBV13 and TRBJ1-1 for the parts outside the CDR3, the full variable domain is AAGVIQSPRHLIKEKRETATLKCYPIPRHDTVYWYQQGPGQDPQFLISFYEKMQSDKGSIPDRFSAQQFSDYHSELNMSSLELGDSALYFCASSLGQGNTEAFFGQGTRLTVV.

This clone has more than one count but fewer than ten. This sequence joins TRBV6-5 and TRBJ1-5; a weak D match, TRBD1 (6 bases). Germline loops: CDR1 MNHEY, CDR2 SVGAGI. This CDR3 region has 15 residues. Trimming took off 5 bases at V and 3 bases at J, with 14 bases between the two ends. CDR3 loop: CASSREGHSNQPQHF. DNA of the CDR3: TGTGCCAGCAGTCGCGAGGGACACTCCAATCAGCCCCAGCATTTT.

The rearrangement joins TRBV10-2 to TRBJ1-5, with 10 bases aligning to TRBD1. The trim removed 4 bases at V and 5 bases at J, leaving 5 bases unmatched. The CDR3 has 15 residues. Looked up from germline, CDR1 is WSHSY and CDR2 is SAAADI. CDR3 loop: CASSVETGGYQPQHF. The CDR3 DNA reads as TGCGCCAGCAGTGTGGAGACAGGGGGCTATCAGCCCCAGCATTTT.

The J gene is TRBJ1-1, the V gene TRBV4-2; D unresolved. The CDR3 extends over 13 amino acids. In germline, CDR1 is LGHNA, CDR2 YNFKEQ. V gave up 3 bases and J gave up 4 bases, with 9 bases separating them. The chain's CDR3 is CASSHPSGTEAFF. CDR3 DNA sequence: TGTGCCAGCAGCCATCCTTCGGGCACTGAAGCTTTCTTT.

The chain recombines TRBV19 with TRBJ2-5, with a possible D match to TRBD2 (6 bases). The CDR3 runs 14 residues. Germline V gene sequence: CDR1 LNHDA, CDR2 SQIVND (reference sequence). V was pared by 5 bases and J by 2 bases, with 12 bases between. The CDR3 DNA follows: TGTGCCAGTAGTCCCGGGACTGGGCAAGAGACCCAGTACTTC. This codes for CASSPGTGQETQYF.

The chain is built from TRBV6-2 or TRBV6-3 and TRBJ2-5; 7 positions match TRBD1. There are 16 residues in the CDR3. V lost 2 bases to trimming and J lost 2 bases; unmatched junction nucleotides: 8. CDR1 is MNHEY and CDR2 is SVGEGT in the germline V gene. The CDR3 protein is CASSYRQGVTQETQYF. The CDR3 DNA reads TGTGCCAGCAGTTACCGCCAGGGGGTTACTCAAGAGACCCAGTACTTC.

The chain has TRBV7-9 and TRBJ2-3, with D uncertain. Germline CDR1 is SEHNR and CDR2 is FQNEAQ (reference sequence). The CDR3 contains 13 residues. The V gene lost 3 bases and the J gene lost 3 bases, with 7 bases spanning the gap. The DNA for the CDR3 is TGTGCCAGCAGCTTTGAGGAAACAGATACGCAGTATTTT. It yields the protein CASSFEETDTQYF.

This clone was detected a few times. The chain joins TRBV10-3 to TRBJ2-3, with 13 bases lining up with TRBD2. The V and J ends lost 6 bases and 2 bases, in that order; junction bases with no gene match: 8. Germline V gene lookup returns CDR1 ENHRY and CDR2 SYGVKD. The CDR3 totals 17 residues. In DNA form, the CDR3 reads TGTGCCATCAGGATGGGGACTAGCGGGATCAACACAGATACGCAGTATTTT. Translation gives CAIRMGTSGINTDTQYF.

J is TRBJ2-7 and V is TRBV4-3; 8 bases are a match to TRBD1. The CDR3 is 14 residues long. Germline V CDR1 and CDR2: LGHNA, YSLEER. V was pared by 4 bases and J by 5 bases, with 7 bases of the junction left unmatched. The CDR3, as DNA: TGCGCCAGCAGCCGACGACAGGGGAGGAACGAGCAGTACTTC. This sequence encodes CASSRRQGRNEQYF.

This sequence joins TRBV6-4 and TRBJ1-2; 9 positions agree with TRBD1. The CDR3 has 15 amino acids. Germline loops: CDR1 MRHNA, CDR2 SNTAGT. Trimming at V came to 6 bases and at J to 4 bases, leaving 9 bases not matched to a gene. The CDR3 bases are TGTGCCAGCAGACCCCGACAGGGGGATCGCTATGGCTACACCTTC. This encodes CASRPRQGDRYGYTF.

The rearrangement joins TRBV18 to TRBJ1-5; tentative D call: TRBD1 (6 bases). Germline V gene data show CDR1 as KGHSH and CDR2 as LQKENI. V was shortened by 3 bases and J by 6 bases, with 18 bases between the two germline ends. There are 16 residues in the CDR3. The CDR3 coding sequence is TGTGCCAGCTCACCCCGCGACAGTGGGGGCAGTCAGCCCCAGCATTTT. Amino acids: CASSPRDSGGSQPQHF.

This rearrangement joins TRBV7-3 to TRBJ2-1; 8 positions match TRBD2. CDR1 is SGHTA and CDR2 is FQGTGA in the germline V gene. The CDR3 sequence is 18 residues long. After removal of 5 bases from V and 4 bases from J, the junction contained 16 bases not matched to a gene. The CDR3 DNA reads as TGTGCCAGCAGCCTCACACCCCATACGGGAGGGCTATACAATGAGCAGTTCTTC. Translation: CASSLTPHTGGLYNEQFF.

The V and J genes are TRBV5-1 and TRBJ1-3, with TRBD1 identical over 8 bases. The CDR3 extends over 15 amino acids. The junction had 2 bases not matched to a gene; V was cut back by 0 bases and J by 3 bases. Germline lookup yields CDR1 SGHRS and CDR2 YFSETQ. The chain's CDR3 is CASSLARGLGNTIYF. CDR3 sequence (DNA): TGCGCCAGCAGCTTGGCCAGGGGGCTTGGAAACACCATATATTTT.

The rearrangement links TRBV2 to TRBJ1-1; maybe TRBD1 (6 bases). V was pared by 10 bases and J by 4 bases, with 16 bases between. Germline loops: CDR1 SNHLY, CDR2 FYNNEI. CDR3 size: 13 residues. Written as DNA, the CDR3 is TGTGCCACTCACAGGGAACTGGGCACTGAAGCTTTCTTT. Its translation: CATHRELGTEAFF.

The chain joins TRBV7-8 to TRBJ2-3, with 7 bases identical to TRBD2. Germline V gene lookup returns CDR1 SGHVS and CDR2 FQNEAQ. This CDR3 region has 16 residues. Trimming removed 5 bases from V and 2 bases from J; junction bases left unmatched: 10. The CDR3 here is CASSRMAAGTTDTQYF. CDR3 DNA: TGTGCCAGCAGCCGGATGGCAGCGGGAACCACAGATACGCAGTATTTT.

V usage is TRBV3-1 (or the pseudogene TRBV3-2) and J usage is TRBJ2-5; D may be TRBD1 (6 bases). V was cut by 0 bases and J by 5 bases, with 10 bases left in between. Germline loops: CDR1 LGHDT, CDR2 YNNKEL (reference sequence). The CDR3 is 14 amino acids. The CDR3 bases are TGTGCCAGCAGCCAAGATGGGGGCTTCGAGACCCAGTACTTC. Translating it yields CASSQDGGFETQYF.

A single count supports this clone. The genes are TRBV6-5 and TRBJ1-3; TRBD1 agrees at 7 bases. V was pared by 7 bases and J by 2 bases, with 5 bases of the junction left unmatched. The CDR3 totals 14 residues. Germline CDR1 MNHEY, CDR2 SVGAGI. CDR3 nucleotides: TGTGCCAGCACTACGACAGGGACTGGAAACACCATATATTTT. It translates to CASTTTGTGNTIYF.